Reported below is one TCR beta chain. This specimen comes from a study of OX40 agonist ivuxolimab in advanced cancers. For the study at large: Patients were treated with intravenous ivuxolimab, dosed at 0.01 to 10 mg/kg and infused every 2 weeks.

Autoimmune disease history or systemic immunosuppression disqualified patients. Using immunoSEQ multiplex PCR, the repertoire was profiled, and TCRdb retains in-frame clones only, with some absent. The sample records about 35,000 clones, 92% being singletons. Germline V lookup: CDR1 SGHNT, CDR2 YYREEE (reference sequence). The CDR3 extends over 14 amino acids. Trimming took 5 bases from V and 7 from J, leaving 13 bases between them. The V gene is TRBV5-4, the J gene TRBJ1-6, with a possible D match to TRBD1 (5 bases). The TCR sequence derives from an adult with an advanced solid tumor such as melanoma, head and neck, liver or kidney cancer. The sequencing used CD4+ or CD8+ T cells sorted from blood, collected in a trial of the OX40 agonist ivuxolimab. The CDR3 nucleotides read TGTGCCAGCAGGTTCGGGGGTGGGAATTCACCCCTCCACTTT. Its protein is CASRFGGGNSPLHF.